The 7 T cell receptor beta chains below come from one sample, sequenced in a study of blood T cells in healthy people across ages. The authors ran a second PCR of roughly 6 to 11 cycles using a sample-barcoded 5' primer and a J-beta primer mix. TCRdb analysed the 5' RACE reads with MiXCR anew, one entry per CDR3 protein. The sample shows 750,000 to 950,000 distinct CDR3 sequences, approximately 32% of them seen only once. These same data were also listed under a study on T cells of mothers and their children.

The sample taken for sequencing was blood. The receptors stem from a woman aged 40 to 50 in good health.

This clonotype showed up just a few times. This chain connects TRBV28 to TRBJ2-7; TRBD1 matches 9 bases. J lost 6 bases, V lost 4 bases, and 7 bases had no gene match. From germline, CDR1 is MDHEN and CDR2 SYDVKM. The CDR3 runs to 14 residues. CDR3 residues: CASSSGQGWVEQYF. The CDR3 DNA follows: TGTGCCAGCAGTTCGGGACAGGGTTGGGTCGAGCAGTACTTC.

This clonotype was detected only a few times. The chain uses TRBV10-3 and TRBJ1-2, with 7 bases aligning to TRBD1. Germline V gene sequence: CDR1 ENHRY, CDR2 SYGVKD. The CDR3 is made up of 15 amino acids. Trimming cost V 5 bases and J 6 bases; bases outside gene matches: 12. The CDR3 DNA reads TGTGCCATCAGTAACCGGGACAGCGATCTGGATGGCTACACCTTC. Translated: CAISNRDSDLDGYTF.

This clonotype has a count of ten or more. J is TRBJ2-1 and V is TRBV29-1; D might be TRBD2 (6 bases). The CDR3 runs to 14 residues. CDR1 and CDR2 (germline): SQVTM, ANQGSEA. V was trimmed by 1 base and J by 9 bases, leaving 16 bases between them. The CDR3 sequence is CSVEGLASRFEQFF. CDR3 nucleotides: TGCAGCGTTGAAGGCCTAGCGTCTAGGTTTGAGCAGTTCTTC.

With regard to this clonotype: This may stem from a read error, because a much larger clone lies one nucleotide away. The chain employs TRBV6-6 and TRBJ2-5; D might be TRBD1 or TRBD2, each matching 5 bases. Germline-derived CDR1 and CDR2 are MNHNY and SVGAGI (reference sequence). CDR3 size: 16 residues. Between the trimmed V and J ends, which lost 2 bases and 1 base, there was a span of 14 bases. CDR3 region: CASSYRGPYSQETQYF. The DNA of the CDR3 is TGTGCCAGCAGTTACCGGGGACCATATAGCCAAGAGACCCAGTACTTC.

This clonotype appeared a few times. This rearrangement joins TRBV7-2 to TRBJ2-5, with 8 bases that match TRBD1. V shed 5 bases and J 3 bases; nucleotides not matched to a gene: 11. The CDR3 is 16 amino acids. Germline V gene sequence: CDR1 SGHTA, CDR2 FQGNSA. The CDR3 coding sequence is TGTGCCAGCAGCGGCCGGACAGGGTCGTCGGAAGAGACCCAGTACTTC. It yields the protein CASSGRTGSSEETQYF.

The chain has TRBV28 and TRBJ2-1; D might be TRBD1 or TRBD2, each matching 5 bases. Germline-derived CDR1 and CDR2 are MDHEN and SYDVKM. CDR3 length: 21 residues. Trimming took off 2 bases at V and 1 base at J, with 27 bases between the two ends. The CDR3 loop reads CASSLIIQTLRWGKSYNEQFF. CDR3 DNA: TGTGCCAGCAGTTTAATAATCCAAACCCTCAGATGGGGGAAATCCTACAATGAGCAGTTCTTC.

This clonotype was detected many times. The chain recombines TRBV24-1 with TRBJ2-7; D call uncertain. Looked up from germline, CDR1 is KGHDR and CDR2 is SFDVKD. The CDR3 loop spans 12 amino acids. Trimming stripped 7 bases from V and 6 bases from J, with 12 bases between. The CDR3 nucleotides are TGTGCCACCAGCTCCCCCTTGGGCGAGCAGTACTTC. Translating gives CATSSPLGEQYF.